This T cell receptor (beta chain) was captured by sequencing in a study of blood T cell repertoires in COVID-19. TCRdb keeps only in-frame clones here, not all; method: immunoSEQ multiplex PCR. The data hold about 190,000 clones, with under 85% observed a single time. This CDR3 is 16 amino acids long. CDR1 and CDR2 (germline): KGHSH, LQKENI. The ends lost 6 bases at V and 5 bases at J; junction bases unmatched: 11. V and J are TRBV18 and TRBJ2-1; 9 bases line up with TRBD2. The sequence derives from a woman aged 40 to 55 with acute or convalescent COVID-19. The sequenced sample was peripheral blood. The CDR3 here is CASSELAGGRDNEQFF. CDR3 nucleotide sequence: TGTGCCAGCTCCGAACTCGCGGGGGGGCGCGACAATGAGCAGTTCTTC.